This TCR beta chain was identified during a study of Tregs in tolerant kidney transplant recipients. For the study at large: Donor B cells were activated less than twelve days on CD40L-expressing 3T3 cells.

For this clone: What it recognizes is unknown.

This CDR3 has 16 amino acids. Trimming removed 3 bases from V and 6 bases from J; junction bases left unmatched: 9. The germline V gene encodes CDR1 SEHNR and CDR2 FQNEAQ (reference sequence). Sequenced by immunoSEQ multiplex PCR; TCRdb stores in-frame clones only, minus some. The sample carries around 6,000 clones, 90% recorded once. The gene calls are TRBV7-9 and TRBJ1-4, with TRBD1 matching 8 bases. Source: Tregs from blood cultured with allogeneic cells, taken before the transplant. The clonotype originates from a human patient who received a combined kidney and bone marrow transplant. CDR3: CASSFSRGRWDEKLFF. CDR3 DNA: TGTGCCAGCAGCTTCTCCAGGGGGCGATGGGATGAAAAACTGTTTTTT.